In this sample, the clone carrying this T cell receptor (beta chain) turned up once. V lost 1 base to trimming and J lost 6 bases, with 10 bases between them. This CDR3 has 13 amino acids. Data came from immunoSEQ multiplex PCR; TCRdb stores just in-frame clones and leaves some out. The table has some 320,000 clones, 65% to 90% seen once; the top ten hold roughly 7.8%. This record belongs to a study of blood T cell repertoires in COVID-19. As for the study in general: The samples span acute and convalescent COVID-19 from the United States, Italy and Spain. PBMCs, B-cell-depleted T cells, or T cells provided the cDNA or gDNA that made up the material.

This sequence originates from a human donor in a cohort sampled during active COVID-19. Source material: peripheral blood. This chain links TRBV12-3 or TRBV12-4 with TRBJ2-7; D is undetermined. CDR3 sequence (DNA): TGTGCCAGCAGTTTAGTCTGGAGAGGCGAGCAGTACTTC. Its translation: CASSLVWRGEQYF.